A single sample gave rise to the 28 T cell receptor beta chains below, sequenced in a study of cytomegalovirus exposure and HLA in healthy donors. PCR was performed using 60 Vbeta and 13 Jbeta primers. The data were produced by immunoSEQ multiplex PCR, yet TCRdb's version contains in-frame clones alone and is incomplete. The sample includes roughly 120,000 clones, about 76% of them seen just once. The sequencing input was PBMCs. These receptors all stem from a man aged 35 to 55 in good health and CMV-seropositive.

The chain links TRBV27 to TRBJ2-7; D gene ambiguous. V lost 2 bases, J lost 3 bases, and 8 bases lay in between. CDR1 MNHEY and CDR2 SMNVEV come from the germline V gene (reference sequence). The CDR3 spans 13 residues. This CDR3 is CASSLGRVYEQYF. The CDR3 DNA reads as TGTGCCAGCAGTTTAGGTCGAGTCTACGAGCAGTACTTC.

The V and J genes are TRBV6-4 and TRBJ2-5; no definite D call. The CDR3 covers 15 residues. Germline V CDR1 and CDR2: MRHNA, SNTAGT. Trimming cost V 2 bases and J 1 base, with 11 bases left between them. The CDR3 region has the DNA TGTGCCAGCAGTGACCGAAGTTGGCCCCAAGAGACCCAGTACTTC. Protein product: CASSDRSWPQETQYF.

The chain combines TRBV5-1 with TRBJ2-7; weak D call: TRBD2 (6 bases). Germline CDR1 reads SGHRS; CDR2 reads YFSETQ. The CDR3 sequence is 16 residues long. V was clipped by 7 bases and J by 0 bases, with 20 bases between them. CDR3 region: CASHPSGSGSSYEQYF. For the CDR3, the DNA is TGCGCCAGCCACCCCTCTGGTAGCGGTAGCTCCTACGAGCAGTACTTC.

This clone was seen more than once but under ten times. V is TRBV10-3 and J is TRBJ1-1; D not resolved. V was clipped by 0 bases and J by 2 bases, with 19 bases between them. CDR1 is ENHRY, CDR2 SYGVKD, per germline. This CDR3 is built from 18 residues. The CDR3: CAISESGRIEGPNTEAFF. The CDR3, as DNA: TGTGCCATCAGTGAGTCGGGTAGGATAGAGGGCCCAAACACTGAAGCTTTCTTT.

V is TRBV19 and J is TRBJ2-3; the D gene is possibly TRBD2 (6 bases). V lost 7 bases and J 2 bases, leaving 16 bases between the germline ends. This CDR3 spans 15 amino acids. Germline CDR1 is LNHDA and CDR2 is SQIVND (reference sequence). CDR3 in DNA: TGTGCCAGTACCGGTCGGGGGTCCGCCACAGATACGCAGTATTTT. It codes for CASTGRGSATDTQYF.

This clone was seen just once. The chain carries TRBV5-4 and TRBJ1-2, with D perhaps TRBD1 (5 bases). This CDR3 has 13 residues. Looked up from germline, CDR1 is SGHNT and CDR2 is YYREEE (reference sequence). Trimming shortened V by 4 bases and J by 4 bases, and 11 bases separated the two germline ends. The CDR3 nucleotides are TGTGCCAGCAGCCCAACAGGAACCTATGGCTACACCTTC. Protein: CASSPTGTYGYTF.

This chain uses TRBV27 with TRBJ2-5, with TRBD2 matching over 13 bases. Germline V gives CDR1 MNHEY, CDR2 SMNVEV (reference sequence). The CDR3 spans 19 residues. Losses at the gene ends were 2 bases for V and 1 base for J; bases not matched to a gene: 10. The CDR3 is CASSLILAGGLSVQETQYF. The CDR3 DNA is TGTGCCAGCAGTTTAATACTAGCGGGAGGGCTATCCGTCCAAGAGACCCAGTACTTC.

This clone was recorded a few times. The V gene is TRBV27, the J gene TRBJ1-5; 9 positions match TRBD1. The V gene end was trimmed by 2 bases and the J gene end by 7 bases; junction bases not matched to a gene: 6. The CDR3 spans 15 residues. CDR1 is MNHEY, CDR2 SMNVEV, per germline (reference sequence). The CDR3 region has the DNA TGTGCCAGCAGTTTAACGACAGGGGGAGGCCAGCCCCAGCATTTT. Its translation: CASSLTTGGGQPQHF.

The chain combines TRBV5-1 with TRBJ2-5; the D gene is possibly TRBD1 (5 bases). Gene TRBJ2-7 matches the end of the DNA better, so the J call may be wrong. Germline CDR1 and CDR2: SGHRS and YFSETQ. The CDR3 contains 14 residues. As DNA, the CDR3 is TGCGCCAGCAGCTTGGGACAGTCCGCCTACGAGCAGTACTTC. It specifies CASSLGQSAYEQYF.

This clone was seen more than once but under ten times. The V call is TRBV28, the J call TRBJ1-4; D is perhaps TRBD1 (6 bases). V was shortened by 8 bases and J by 4 bases, with 17 bases between the two germline ends. Per the germline V gene, CDR1 is MDHEN and CDR2 is SYDVKM. CDR3 length: 15 amino acids. DNA of the CDR3: TGTGCCAGCTGGAAGGGGGGGCTGGGTAATGAAAAACTGTTTTTT. Amino acids: CASWKGGLGNEKLFF.

A remark on this clone: Germline and junction disagree at one end, which may indicate a read error. The J gene is TRBJ2-7, the V gene TRBV9; TRBD1 aligns across 7 bases. Germline CDR1 SGDLS, CDR2 YYNGEE. This CDR3 is 12 amino acids long. CDR3 residues: CASSVVRGRLHF. The CDR3 DNA is TGTGCCAGCAGCGTAGTAAGGGGGCGCTTACACTTC.

The chain links TRBV5-4 to TRBJ2-2; TRBD1 agrees at 10 bases. This CDR3 has 15 amino acids. Germline assignment: CDR1 SGHNT and CDR2 YYREEE (reference sequence). V lost 0 bases to trimming and J lost 6 bases; unmatched junction nucleotides: 2. The CDR3 DNA reads as TGTGCCAGCAGCTTGGGGGGACAGGGGCCCGGGGAGCTGTTTTTT. It yields the protein CASSLGGQGPGELFF.

There are a few counts of this clone. The chain carries TRBV6-4 and TRBJ2-6; no clear D gene. There are 16 residues in the CDR3. V was shortened by 2 bases and J by 2 bases, with 10 bases between the two germline ends. CDR1 and CDR2 from the germline V gene are MRHNA and SNTAGT. The CDR3 reads CASSDDTSAGANVLTF. CDR3 in DNA: TGTGCCAGCAGTGACGACACATCGGCTGGGGCCAACGTCCTGACTTTC.

The chain recombines TRBV13 with TRBJ2-5; maybe TRBD2 (6 bases). The V gene lost 5 bases and the J gene lost 1 base, with 11 bases spanning the gap. CDR1 PRHDT and CDR2 FYEKMQ come from the germline V gene (reference sequence). This CDR3 region has 14 residues. CDR3 nucleotide sequence: TGTGCCAGCAGCGTTAGCGGATTCCAAGAGACCCAGTACTTC. This codes for CASSVSGFQETQYF.

The rearrangement joins TRBV28 to TRBJ1-3; 9 nucleotides match TRBD1. The junction had 12 bases not matched to a gene; V was cut back by 6 bases and J by 15 bases. CDR1 is MDHEN and CDR2 is SYDVKM in the germline V gene. The CDR3 is 13 residues long. The DNA for the CDR3 is TGTGCCAGCAGCCAAGCGAGCACAGGGGGCAGATATTTT. Translated, it gives CASSQASTGGRYF.

The table lists this clone with a few counts. The V and J genes are TRBV5-6 and TRBJ2-3, with no clear D. This CDR3 is 15 amino acids long. The germline V gene encodes CDR1 SGHDT and CDR2 YYEEEE. With 1 base removed from V and 0 bases from J, the gap between germline ends came to 9 bases. CDR3 in DNA: TGTGCCAGCAGCTTGTCATACACGAGCACAGATACGCAGTATTTT. As protein: CASSLSYTSTDTQYF.

Remarks on this clone: Other nucleotide sequences from this sample produce the same CDR3. This chain connects TRBV11-3 to TRBJ2-2; D is unclear. Germline CDR1 and CDR2: SGHNT and YENEEA. Trimming removed 5 bases at V and 8 bases at J, with 9 bases between. The CDR3 length is 12 residues. The CDR3 protein is CASSPLTGELFF. The CDR3 nucleotides are TGTGCCAGCAGCCCCTTAACAGGGGAGCTGTTTTTT.

On this clone: An end of the junction does not agree with germline; a read error may underlie this. The V call is TRBV7-9, the J call TRBJ2-7; 11 bases agree with TRBD2. Germline V CDR1 and CDR2: SEHNR, FQNEAQ (reference sequence). The CDR3 length is 19 residues. CDR3 nucleotides: TGTTCCAGCAGCATAACCCTAACCCCACTAGCGGGGGCCTTCTACGAGCAGTACTTC. It specifies CSSSITLTPLAGAFYEQYF. Full variable domain (rest looked up from reference TRBV7-9 and TRBJ2-7): DTGVSQNPRHKITKRGQNVTFRCDPISEHNRLYWYRQTLGQGPEFLTYFQNEAQLEKSRLLSDRFSAERPKGSFSTLEIQRTEQGDSAMYLCSSSITLTPLAGAFYEQYFGPGTRLTVT.

The chain employs TRBV6-6 and TRBJ2-7; no clear D. Per germline, CDR1 MNHNY and CDR2 SVGAGI (reference sequence). V lost 2 bases, J lost 0 bases, and 8 bases lay in between. The CDR3 consists of 14 residues. Here the CDR3 reads CASSYPPSSYEQYF. The DNA for the CDR3 is TGTGCCAGCAGTTACCCACCCAGCTCCTACGAGCAGTACTTC.

This chain uses TRBV2 with TRBJ2-2; weak D call: TRBD2 (5 bases). The ends were cut back, 10 bases at V and 6 bases at J, with 24 bases in the middle. This CDR3 region has 16 residues. Per germline, CDR1 SNHLY and CDR2 FYNNEI. CDR3 sequence: CATRRTEGLGAGELFF. The CDR3 nucleotides are TGTGCCACCCGTCGAACCGAGGGCCTTGGTGCCGGGGAGCTGTTTTTT.

In this sample, this clone turned up once. This chain connects TRBV28 to TRBJ1-3; no definite D call. CDR3 length: 17 residues. Trimming cost V 5 bases and J 0 bases, with 17 bases left between them. Germline loops: CDR1 MDHEN, CDR2 SYDVKM. The CDR3 loop reads CASSTPGFKSSGNTIYF. CDR3 DNA sequence: TGTGCCAGCAGTACACCAGGTTTCAAGAGCTCTGGAAACACCATATATTTT.

This chain connects TRBV4-2 to TRBJ1-6, with TRBD1 as a possible D gene (5 bases). V gave up 0 bases and J gave up 10 bases, with 19 bases separating them. The CDR3 length is 17 residues. Germline CDR1 reads LGHNA; CDR2 reads YNFKEQ. Here the CDR3 reads CASSQESLVREGSPLHF. As DNA, the CDR3 is TGTGCCAGCAGCCAAGAATCCCTGGTCAGGGAGGGCTCACCCCTCCACTTT.

The genes are TRBV5-5 and TRBJ1-1; 11 positions match TRBD1. V shed 0 bases and J 4 bases; nucleotides not matched to a gene: 5. The germline V gene has CDR1 SGHKS and CDR2 YYEKEE (reference sequence). The CDR3 runs 16 residues. CDR3 DNA sequence: TGTGCCAGCAGCTTGGTAGGGACAGGGGGGGTCACTGAAGCTTTCTTT. Its protein product is CASSLVGTGGVTEAFF.

This clone was observed a few times. V and J are TRBV11-2 and TRBJ1-4, with 11 bases that match TRBD1. CDR3 length: 16 amino acids. With V trimmed by 2 bases and J by 5 bases, 4 bases remained unmatched. Germline CDR1 is SGHAT and CDR2 is FQNNGV. The CDR3 loop reads CASSLSWDRGNEKLFF. As DNA, the CDR3 is TGTGCCAGCAGCTTAAGCTGGGACAGGGGGAATGAAAAACTGTTTTTT. The whole variable domain, remainder taken from reference TRBV11-2 and TRBJ1-4, is EAGVAQSPRYKIIEKRQSVAFWCNPISGHATLYWYQQILGQGPKLLIQFQNNGVVDDSQLPKDRFSAERLKGVDSTLKIQPAKLEDSAVYLCASSLSWDRGNEKLFFGSGTQLSVL.

The chain employs TRBV28 and TRBJ2-7; the match to TRBD1 covers 8 bases. V was clipped by 6 bases and J by 6 bases; unmatched bases: 4. The CDR3 is 12 amino acids. Per germline, CDR1 MDHEN and CDR2 SYDVKM. The CDR3 spells CASRTGAGEQYF. Written as DNA, the CDR3 is TGTGCCAGCAGGACAGGGGCAGGCGAGCAGTACTTC. The full variable domain, its missing parts supplied by reference TRBV28 and TRBJ2-7, is DVKVTQSSRYLVKRTGEKVFLECVQDMDHENMFWYRQDPGLGLRLIYFSYDVKMKEKGDIPEGYSVSREKKERFSLILESASTNQTSMYLCASRTGAGEQYFGPGTRLTVT.

This chain connects TRBV30 to TRBJ1-2; D remains unclear. CDR1 GTSNPN and CDR2 SVGIG come from the germline V gene (reference sequence). This CDR3 has 12 amino acids. V lost 4 bases, J lost 6 bases, and 12 bases lay in between. The CDR3 is CAWNYWENGYTF. The CDR3 nucleotides read TGTGCCTGGAATTATTGGGAGAATGGCTACACCTTC.

The chain has TRBV5-4 and TRBJ1-6, with D unclear. V was pared by 3 bases and J by 7 bases, with 8 bases between. The CDR3 runs 13 residues. Germline assignment: CDR1 SGHNT and CDR2 YYREEE (reference sequence). CDR3 nucleotide sequence: TGTGCCAGCAGCTCCGGCAGGAATTCACCCCTCCACTTT. It translates to CASSSGRNSPLHF.

The chain recombines TRBV19 with TRBJ2-7; TRBD2 matches at 9 bases. The V segment lost 11 bases and the J segment 6 bases; nucleotides outside the gene matches: 11. CDR1 LNHDA and CDR2 SQIVND come from the germline V gene (reference sequence). The CDR3 is 13 residues long. The CDR3 protein is CASQGTSSPEQYF. The CDR3 DNA reads TGTGCCTCCCAGGGGACTAGCTCTCCCGAGCAGTACTTC.